The present entry profiles one TCR beta chain with its context. The sample is drawn from a study of blood T cell repertoires in COVID-19. Across the study: The origin of the acute and convalescent COVID-19 samples was the United States, Italy and Spain.

A Seattle source enrolled patients during active infection and followed them longitudinally. Under the authors' procedure: Amplified reference gene primers provided the basis for estimating nucleated cell counts. The protocol was immunoSEQ multiplex PCR, while the TCRdb copy is restricted to in-frame clones and leaves out a portion. The D gene and trimming were derived from the DNA, and the V and J assignments and clone size from that table. This table holds hundreds of thousands of clones, approximately 90% found once. V was shortened by 2 bases and J by 0 bases, with 11 bases between the two germline ends. Germline V gene data show CDR1 as MNHEY and CDR2 as SVGAGI. The CDR3 totals 16 residues.

The rearrangement links TRBV6-5 to TRBJ2-1; D ambiguous. The specimen was peripheral blood. This TCR came from a woman aged 50 to 60 with COVID-19, enrolled during active disease. The CDR3 protein is CASSYNTQSSYNEQFF. The CDR3 DNA reads TGTGCCAGCAGTTACAACACACAGAGCTCCTACAATGAGCAGTTCTTC.